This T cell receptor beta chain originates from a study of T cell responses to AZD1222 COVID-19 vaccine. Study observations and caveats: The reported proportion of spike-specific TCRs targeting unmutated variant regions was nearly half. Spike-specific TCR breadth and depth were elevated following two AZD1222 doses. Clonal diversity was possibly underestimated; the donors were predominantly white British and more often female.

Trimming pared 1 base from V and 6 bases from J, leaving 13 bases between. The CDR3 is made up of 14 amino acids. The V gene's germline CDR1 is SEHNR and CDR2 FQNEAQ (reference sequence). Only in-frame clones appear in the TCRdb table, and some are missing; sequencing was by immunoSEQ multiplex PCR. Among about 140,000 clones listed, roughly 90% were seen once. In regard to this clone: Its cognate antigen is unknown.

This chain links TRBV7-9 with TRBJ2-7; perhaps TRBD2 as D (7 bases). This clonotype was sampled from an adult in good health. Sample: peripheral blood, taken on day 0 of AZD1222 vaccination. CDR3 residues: CASSLVAGGREQYF. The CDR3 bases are TGTGCCAGCAGCTTAGTCGCCGGGGGGCGCGAGCAGTACTTC.